This T cell receptor beta chain was sequenced in a study of cytomegalovirus exposure and HLA in healthy donors. Primers: 60 Vbeta forward and 13 Jbeta reverse. Clones were read by immunoSEQ multiplex PCR, and TCRdb kept only the in-frame ones, dropping some. The sample gives over 90,000 clones, 66% of which show up once; more than 3% is in the top ten. Healthy bone marrow donors made up the cohort. CDR1 is SGHRS and CDR2 is YFSETQ in the germline V gene. Trimming removed 2 bases from V and 0 bases from J, with 20 bases in between. The CDR3 is 19 residues long. The sample consisted of PBMCs. The receptor comes from a woman aged 45-65 years in good health and CMV-seronegative. The rearrangement links TRBV5-1 to TRBJ2-2; TRBD2 might be the D (5 bases). The CDR3 is CASSFGLTPSGANTGELFF. For the CDR3, the DNA is TGCGCCAGCAGCTTCGGACTGACTCCCTCTGGGGCGAACACCGGGGAGCTGTTTTTT.